This passage covers 3 T cell receptor beta chains from one sample sequenced in a study of a mutant IDH1 vaccine in newly diagnosed glioma. As for time point: week 5, during vaccination. With topical imiquimod, each dose of the vaccine consisted of 300 ug of mutant IDH1 20-mer peptide. Their antigens remain unidentified. Using immunoSEQ multiplex PCR, the repertoire was profiled, and TCRdb retains in-frame clones only, with some absent. The repertoire holds approximately 76,000 clones, with 91% as singletons. The starting material was PBMCs, obtained from a glioma patient whose treatment included an IDH1 peptide vaccine. Receptors were obtained from a woman aged 45-65 years with glioma.

The J gene is TRBJ1-1, the V gene TRBV27; D perhaps matches TRBD1 (6 bases). This CDR3 is 18 amino acids long. Trimming removed 5 bases from V and 3 bases from J, with 25 bases in between. Germline loops: CDR1 MNHEY, CDR2 SMNVEV (reference sequence). CDR3 nucleotide sequence: TGTGCCAGCAGTCTAAGGGGGACGGAGGGCAGGATTCACACTGAAGCTTTCTTT. Encoded protein: CASSLRGTEGRIHTEAFF.

This chain connects TRBV6-1 to TRBJ2-7; 12 positions agree with TRBD2. CDR1 is MNHNS and CDR2 is SASEGT in the germline V gene. CDR3 length: 15 residues. V was pared by 5 bases and J by 6 bases, with 8 bases of the junction left unmatched. CDR3 sequence reads: CASSTGLAGSPEQYF. CDR3 bases: TGTGCCAGCAGTACAGGACTAGCGGGATCTCCCGAGCAGTACTTC.

This rearrangement joins TRBV9 to TRBJ2-1, with TRBD2 identical over 7 bases. With 3 bases clipped from V and 10 bases from J, the junction kept 16 bases outside the gene matches. Germline CDR1 and CDR2: SGDLS and YYNGEE. CDR3 length equals 16 residues. DNA of the CDR3: TGTGCCAGCAGCGGAGGACTGGGCGGGAGTTACTGGGAGCAGTTCTTC. It is translated as CASSGGLGGSYWEQFF. The full variable domain, its missing parts supplied by reference TRBV9 and TRBJ2-1, is DSGVTQTPKHLITATGQRVTLRCSPRSGDLSVYWYQQSLDQGLQFLIQYYNGEERAKGNILERFSAQQFPDLHSELNLSSLELGDSALYFCASSGGLGGSYWEQFFGPGTRLTVL.